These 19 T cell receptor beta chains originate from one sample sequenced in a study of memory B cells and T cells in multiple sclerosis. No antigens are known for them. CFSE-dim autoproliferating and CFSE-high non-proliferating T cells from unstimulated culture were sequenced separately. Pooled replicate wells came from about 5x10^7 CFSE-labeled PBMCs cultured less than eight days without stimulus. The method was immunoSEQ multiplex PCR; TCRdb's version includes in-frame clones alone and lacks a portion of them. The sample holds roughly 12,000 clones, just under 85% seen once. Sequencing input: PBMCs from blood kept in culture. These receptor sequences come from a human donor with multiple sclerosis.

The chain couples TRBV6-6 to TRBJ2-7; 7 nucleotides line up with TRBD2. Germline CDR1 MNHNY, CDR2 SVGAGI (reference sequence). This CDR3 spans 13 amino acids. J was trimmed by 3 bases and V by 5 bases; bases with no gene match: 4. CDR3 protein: CASSLSGDYEQYF. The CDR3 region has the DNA TGTGCCAGCAGTCTCAGCGGGGACTACGAGCAGTACTTC.

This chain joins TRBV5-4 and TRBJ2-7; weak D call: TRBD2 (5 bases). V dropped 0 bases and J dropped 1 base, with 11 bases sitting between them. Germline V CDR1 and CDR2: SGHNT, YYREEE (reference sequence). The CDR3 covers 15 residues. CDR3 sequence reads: CASSLAGLSSYEQYF. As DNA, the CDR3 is TGTGCCAGCAGCTTGGCGGGATTATCTTCCTACGAGCAGTACTTC. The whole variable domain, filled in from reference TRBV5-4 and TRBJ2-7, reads ETGVTQSPTHLIKTRGQQVTLRCSSQSGHNTVSWYQQALGQGPQFIFQYYREEENGRGNFPPRFSGLQFPNYSSELNVNALELDDSALYLCASSLAGLSSYEQYFGPGTRLTVT.

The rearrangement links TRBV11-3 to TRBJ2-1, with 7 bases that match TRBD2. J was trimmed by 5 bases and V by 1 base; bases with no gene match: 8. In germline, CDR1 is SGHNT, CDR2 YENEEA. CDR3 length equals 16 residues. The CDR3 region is CASSLGGGLADNEQFF. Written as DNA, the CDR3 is TGTGCCAGCAGCTTAGGAGGAGGCCTAGCGGACAATGAGCAGTTCTTC.

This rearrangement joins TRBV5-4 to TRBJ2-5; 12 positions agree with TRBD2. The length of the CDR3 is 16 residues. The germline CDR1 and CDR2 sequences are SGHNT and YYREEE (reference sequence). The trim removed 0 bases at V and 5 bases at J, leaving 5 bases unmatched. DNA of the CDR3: TGTGCCAGCAGCTTGGGGCTAGCGGGAGGGGGGGAGACCCAGTACTTC. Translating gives CASSLGLAGGGETQYF.

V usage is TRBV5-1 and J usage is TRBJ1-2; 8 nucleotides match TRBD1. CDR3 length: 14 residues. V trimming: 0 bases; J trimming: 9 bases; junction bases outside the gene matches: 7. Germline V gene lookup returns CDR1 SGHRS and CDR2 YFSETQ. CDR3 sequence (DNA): TGCGCCAGCAGCTTGGGGGACAGGTCTAACCGCTACACCTTC. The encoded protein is CASSLGDRSNRYTF.

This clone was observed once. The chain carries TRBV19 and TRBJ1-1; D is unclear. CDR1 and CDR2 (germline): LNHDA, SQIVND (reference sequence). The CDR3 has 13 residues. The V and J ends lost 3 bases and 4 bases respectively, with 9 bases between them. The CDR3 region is CASSMGRSTEAFF. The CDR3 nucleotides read TGTGCCAGTAGTATGGGGAGGTCCACTGAAGCTTTCTTT.

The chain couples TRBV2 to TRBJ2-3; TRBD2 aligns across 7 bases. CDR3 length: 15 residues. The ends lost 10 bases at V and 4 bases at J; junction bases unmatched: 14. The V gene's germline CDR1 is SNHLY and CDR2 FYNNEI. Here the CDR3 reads CAIIPPAGEADTQYF. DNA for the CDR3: TGTGCCATCATACCGCCGGCGGGAGAGGCAGATACGCAGTATTTT.

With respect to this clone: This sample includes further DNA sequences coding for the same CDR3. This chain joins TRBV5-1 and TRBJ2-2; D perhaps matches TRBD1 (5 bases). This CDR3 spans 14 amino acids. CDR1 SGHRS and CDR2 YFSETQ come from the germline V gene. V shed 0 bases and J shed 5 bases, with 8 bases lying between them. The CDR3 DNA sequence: TGCGCCAGCAGCTTGGGGGGCGGAACCGGGGAGCTGTTTTTT. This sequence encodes CASSLGGGTGELFF.

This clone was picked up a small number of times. The chain's CDR3 is CASSLELTYEQYF. CDR3 coding DNA: TGTGCCAGCAGCTTAGAATTGACCTACGAGCAGTACTTC. This chain links TRBV7-2 with TRBJ2-7; D remains ambiguous. V gave up 1 base and J gave up 2 bases, with 6 bases separating them. The germline V gene encodes CDR1 SGHTA and CDR2 FQGNSA. The length of the CDR3 is 13 residues.

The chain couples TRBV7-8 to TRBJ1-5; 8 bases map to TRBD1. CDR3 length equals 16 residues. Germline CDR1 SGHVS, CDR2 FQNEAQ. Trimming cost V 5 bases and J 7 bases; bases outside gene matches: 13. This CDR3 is CASSLDPGGGGQPQHF. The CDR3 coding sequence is TGTGCCAGCAGCCTTGACCCAGGGGGCGGGGGGCAGCCCCAGCATTTT.

For the CDR3, the DNA is TGCGCCAGCAGCCCTGGCGGACTAGCGGGGTCCGGGGAGCTGTTTTTT. It encodes CASSPGGLAGSGELFF. V and J are TRBV5-1 and TRBJ2-2; 12 bases fit TRBD2. V trimming: 4 bases; J trimming: 6 bases; junction bases outside the gene matches: 7. CDR3 size: 16 residues. The germline V gene encodes CDR1 SGHRS and CDR2 YFSETQ.

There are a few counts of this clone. The CDR3 DNA reads as TGCGCCAGCAGCACGGACTTCTACGAGCAGTACTTC. Residues: CASSTDFYEQYF. The chain joins TRBV5-1 to TRBJ2-7; D is perhaps TRBD2 (5 bases). Deletions cut 4 bases from V and 3 bases from J, with 8 bases between. The CDR3 loop spans 12 amino acids. The germline V gene encodes CDR1 SGHRS and CDR2 YFSETQ. The full variable domain, in which reference TRBV5-1 and TRBJ2-7 provide the parts outside the CDR3, is KAGVTQTPRYLIKTRGQQVTLSCSPISGHRSVSWYQQTPGQGLQFLFEYFSETQRNKGNFPGRFSGRQFSNSRSEMNVSTLELGDSALYLCASSTDFYEQYFGPGTRLTVT.

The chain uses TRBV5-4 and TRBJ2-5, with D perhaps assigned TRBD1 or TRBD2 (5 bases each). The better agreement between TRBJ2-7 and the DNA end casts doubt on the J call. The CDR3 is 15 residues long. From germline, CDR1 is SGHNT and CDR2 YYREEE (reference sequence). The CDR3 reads CASSSMGESSYEQYF. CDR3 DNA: TGTGCCAGCAGCTCCATGGGGGAGAGCTCCTACGAGCAGTACTTC.

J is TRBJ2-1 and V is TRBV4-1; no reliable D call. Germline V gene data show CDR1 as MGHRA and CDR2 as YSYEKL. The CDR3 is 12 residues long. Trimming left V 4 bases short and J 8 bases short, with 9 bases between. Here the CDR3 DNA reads TGCGCCAGCAGCCCTAACTCGGATGAGCAGTTCTTC. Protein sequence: CASSPNSDEQFF.

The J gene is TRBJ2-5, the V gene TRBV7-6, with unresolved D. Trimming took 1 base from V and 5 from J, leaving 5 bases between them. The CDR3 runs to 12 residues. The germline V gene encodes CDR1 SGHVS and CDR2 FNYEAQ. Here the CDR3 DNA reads TGTGCCAGCAGCTTAGATAGGGAGACCCAGTACTTC. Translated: CASSLDRETQYF.

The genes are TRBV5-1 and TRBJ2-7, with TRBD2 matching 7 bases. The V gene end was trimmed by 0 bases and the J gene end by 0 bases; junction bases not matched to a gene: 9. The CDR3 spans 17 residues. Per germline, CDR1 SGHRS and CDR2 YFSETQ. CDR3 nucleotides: TGCGCCAGCAGCTTGGGGGGAGGGCGAGCTCTCTCCTACGAGCAGTACTTC. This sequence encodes CASSLGGGRALSYEQYF.

CDR3 coding DNA: TGTGCCAGCAGCTCCCGGGCCAACGATCGGGAGACCCAGTACTTC. This gives the protein CASSSRANDRETQYF. This rearrangement joins TRBV11-2 to TRBJ2-5; D ambiguous. V was clipped by 4 bases and J by 5 bases, with 17 bases between them. This CDR3 comprises 15 residues. Germline assignment: CDR1 SGHAT and CDR2 FQNNGV.

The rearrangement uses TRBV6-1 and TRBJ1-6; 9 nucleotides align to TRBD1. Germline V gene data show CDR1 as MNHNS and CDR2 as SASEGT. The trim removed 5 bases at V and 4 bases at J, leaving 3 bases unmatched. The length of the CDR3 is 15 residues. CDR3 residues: CASSNGQGYNSPLHF. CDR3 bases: TGTGCCAGCAGTAACGGACAGGGGTATAATTCACCCCTCCACTTT.

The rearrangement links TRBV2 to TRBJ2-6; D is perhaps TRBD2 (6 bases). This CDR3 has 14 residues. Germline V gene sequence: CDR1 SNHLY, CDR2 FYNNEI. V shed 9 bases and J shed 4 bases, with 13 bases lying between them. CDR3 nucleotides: TGTGCCAGTCAGGAGGGTAGAGGGGCCAACGTCCTGACTTTC. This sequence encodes CASQEGRGANVLTF.